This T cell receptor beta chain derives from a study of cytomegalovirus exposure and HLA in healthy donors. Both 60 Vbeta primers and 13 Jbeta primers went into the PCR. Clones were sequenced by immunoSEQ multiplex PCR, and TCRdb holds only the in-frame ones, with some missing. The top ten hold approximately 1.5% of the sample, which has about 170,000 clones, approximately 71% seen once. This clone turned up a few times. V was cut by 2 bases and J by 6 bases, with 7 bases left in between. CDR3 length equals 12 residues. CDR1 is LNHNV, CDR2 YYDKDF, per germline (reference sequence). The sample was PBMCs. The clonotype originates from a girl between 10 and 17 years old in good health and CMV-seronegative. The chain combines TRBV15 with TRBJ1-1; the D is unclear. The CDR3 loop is CATSRPRAEAFF. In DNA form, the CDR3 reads TGTGCCACCAGCAGACCGAGAGCTGAAGCTTTCTTT. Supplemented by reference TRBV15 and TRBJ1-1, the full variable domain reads DAMVIQNPRYQVTQFGKPVTLSCSQTLNHNVMYWYQQKSSQAPKLLFHYYDKDFNNEADTPDNFQSRRPNTSFCFLDIRSPGLGDTAMYLCATSRPRAEAFFGQGTRLTVV.